The rows below give T cell receptor beta chains drawn from one sample of a study of regulatory T cells. Produced via immunoSEQ multiplex PCR; TCRdb's table is partial and in-frame only. The sample records 20,000 to 25,000 clones, roughly 93% being singletons. The sample was CD8+ T cells sorted from blood. All receptors come from a child aged 2 to 10 with CD3G deficiency. Both conserved end residues are part of each CDR3. The order of the fields is clone size, D gene, V gene, J gene, CDR3 DNA, CDR3 protein. A D gene is named only where the DNA matches it firmly. Clone size is given for some rows only: seen once, a few or many times, or a class if the clone is expanded.

>NA|NA|TRBV28|TRBJ1-5
TGTGCCAGCAGTTTAGGGTCGACGGGCAATCAGCCCCAGCATTTT
CASSLGSTGNQPQHF
>NA|NA|TRBV28|TRBJ2-7
TGTGCCAGCAGCCCTAGGTCGGTGGCTAACGAGCAGTACTTC
CASSPRSVANEQYF
>NA|NA|TRBV5-1|TRBJ2-2
TGCGCCAGCAGCTTGGCCGCCACCGGGGAGCTGTTTTTT
CASSLAATGELFF
>NA|TRBD2|TRBV6-1|TRBJ2-7
TGTGCCAGCGGGGGGGGGAGCTCCTACGAGCAGTACTTC
CASGGGSSYEQYF
>NA|NA|TRBV5-1|TRBJ2-2
TGCGCCAGCAGCTTGAGCTCCCCCGGGGAGCTGTTTTTT
CASSLSSPGELFF
>NA|NA|TRBV19|TRBJ2-6
TGTGCCAGTAGTATAAGTTTCGGCCAGGTGTACTCTGGGGCCAACGTCCTGACTTTC
CASSISFGQVYSGANVLTF
>NA|NA|TRBV19|TRBJ1-5
TGTGCCAGTAGTATAGGTATAGGACGTACCAATCAGCCCCAGCATTTT
CASSIGIGRTNQPQHF
>NA|TRBD2|TRBV28|TRBJ2-7
TGTGCCAGCAGTCCCCGGGGAATAGCGGGAGGGGTGGAGCAGTACTTC
CASSPRGIAGGVEQYF
>NA|NA|TRBV7-3|TRBJ2-7
TGTGCCAGCACCCCGGACATGGGGGTTGTCTACGAGCAGTACTTC
CASTPDMGVVYEQYF
>NA|NA|TRBV28|TRBJ2-7
TGTGCCAGCAGTGAGGACAGTCCCCGGGGGGTGTTCGGCTACGAGCAGTACTTC
CASSEDSPRGVFGYEQYF
>NA|TRBD2|TRBV4-1|TRBJ2-3
TGCGCCAGCAGCCACGCGGGAGATTTAGATACGCAGTATTTT
CASSHAGDLDTQYF
>NA|TRBD1|TRBV27|TRBJ2-3
TGTGCCAGCAGTTCCCTGGACAGGTCCCAGTATTTT
CASSSLDRSQYF
>NA|NA|TRBV19|TRBJ2-1
TGTGCCAGTAGTATGGGCAGGTACAATGAGCAGTTCTTC
CASSMGRYNEQFF
>NA|NA|TRBV28|TRBJ1-2
TGTGCCAGCAAATCAGGAACGAATGGCTACACCTTC
CASKSGTNGYTF
>few|TRBD2|TRBV28|TRBJ2-7
TGTGCCAGCAGTTTAGGGTACGGGGGGTCAGCCTACGAGCAGTACTTC
CASSLGYGGSAYEQYF
>NA|TRBD1|TRBV28|TRBJ1-5
TGTGCCAGCTCACAGGGACAGGAGCATCAGCCCCAGCATTTT
CASSQGQEHQPQHF
>NA|NA|TRBV6-1|TRBJ1-1
TGTGCCAGCAGTGAAAGGGCAGGCCTGAACGGGGAAGCTTTCTTT
CASSERAGLNGEAFF
>NA|NA|TRBV6-1|TRBJ2-2
TGTGCCAGCAGTGAAGGGCGCCTCGGGGAGCTGTTTTTT
CASSEGRLGELFF
>NA|NA|TRBV5-1|TRBJ1-1
TGCGCCAGCAGCTTGGGGGTTCAGAACACTGAAGCTTTCTTT
CASSLGVQNTEAFF
>NA|NA|TRBV7-8|TRBJ2-7
TGTGCCAGCGCGCCGGGGGCCCCCTACGAGCAGTACTTC
CASAPGAPYEQYF
>NA|NA|TRBV28|TRBJ1-5
TGTGCCAGCAGTAAGGTCAATCAGCCCCAGCATTTT
CASSKVNQPQHF
>NA|TRBD2|TRBV7-8|TRBJ2-7
TGTGCCAGCAGCCCGACTAGCGGGAGGGTCGACTACGAGCAGTACTTC
CASSPTSGRVDYEQYF
>NA|NA|TRBV6-1|TRBJ2-7
TGTGCCAGCAGTGAAGCGGCGGAAGCACTAGAAACCTACGAGCAGTACTTC
CASSEAAEALETYEQYF
>NA|TRBD2|TRBV28|TRBJ2-7
TGTGCCAGCAGTACTAGCGGGTCCTACGAGCAGTACTTC
CASSTSGSYEQYF
>NA|NA|TRBV11-3|TRBJ2-7
TGTGCCAGCAGCTTAGATCGAACAGCCCTTCTCTACTTC
CASSLDRTALLYF
>NA|NA|TRBV7-8|TRBJ2-6
TGTGCCAGCAGCTTAGATCCCTCCGACCTCTCTGGGGCCAACGTCCTGACTTTC
CASSLDPSDLSGANVLTF